This T cell receptor beta chain was captured by sequencing in a study of T cells in Graves' hyperthyroidism and ophthalmopathy. Across the whole study: The blood sample was taken at first diagnosis, before treatment began. Findings and limits, study-wide: Stable hyperthyroidism was told apart from ophthalmopathy by a model built on 13 V-J features.

Diagnosis of hyperthyroidism was new in patients aged 18 to 65, and its duration was under 2 months. Lactation, pregnancy, other autoimmune disease or uncontrolled infection excluded patients. RNA transcripts yielded amplified TCR beta CDR3 regions. The HTBI set primed first-round TCR CDR3 RT-PCR. MiXCR, applied by TCRdb to the multiplex PCR reads, yields one record per CDR3 protein. The sample records 380,000 or so distinct CDR3 sequences, roughly 12% being singletons. Per the germline V gene, CDR1 is MNHEY and CDR2 is SVGEGT. The CDR3 loop spans 14 amino acids. V dropped 5 bases and J dropped 6 bases, with 14 bases sitting between them. As for this clonotype: Its antigen is not identified.

This sequence joins TRBV6-2 or TRBV6-3 and TRBJ2-1; no clear D. The sequenced sample consisted of blood. The TCR was taken from a man under 40 with Graves' hyperthyroidism that later progressed to Graves' ophthalmopathy. This CDR3 is CASSKNRRFNEQFF. DNA for the CDR3: TGTGCCAGCAGTAAGAATCGCAGGTTCAATGAGCAGTTCTTC.